The clone carrying this T cell receptor beta chain was recorded only once. This sample is drawn from a study of OX40 agonist ivuxolimab in advanced cancers. Turning to the study itself: Dosing consisted of intravenous ivuxolimab at 0.01 to 10 mg/kg every 2 weeks. There were three patients with partial responses, one having hepatocellular carcinoma and two cutaneous melanoma.

The CDR3 length is 15 residues. The germline V gene encodes CDR1 SGHRS and CDR2 YFSETQ. The V gene end was trimmed by 2 bases and the J gene end by 8 bases; junction bases not matched to a gene: 7. Collection of blood occurred at baseline, at cycle 4 day 1, and at cycle 7 day 1. The assay was immunoSEQ multiplex PCR, and TCRdb's table has in-frame clones only and misses some. The profile shows about 100,000 clones, around 91% of them singletons. This receptor was identified in an adult with an advanced solid tumor such as melanoma, head and neck, liver or kidney cancer. The input for sequencing was CD4+ or CD8+ T cells sorted from blood, taken in a trial of the OX40 agonist ivuxolimab. V is TRBV5-1 and J is TRBJ1-4; 9 nucleotides line up with TRBD1. The CDR3 reads CASSFAGQGGEKLFF. The CDR3 DNA is TGCGCCAGCAGCTTCGCGGGACAGGGAGGAGAAAAACTGTTTTTT.